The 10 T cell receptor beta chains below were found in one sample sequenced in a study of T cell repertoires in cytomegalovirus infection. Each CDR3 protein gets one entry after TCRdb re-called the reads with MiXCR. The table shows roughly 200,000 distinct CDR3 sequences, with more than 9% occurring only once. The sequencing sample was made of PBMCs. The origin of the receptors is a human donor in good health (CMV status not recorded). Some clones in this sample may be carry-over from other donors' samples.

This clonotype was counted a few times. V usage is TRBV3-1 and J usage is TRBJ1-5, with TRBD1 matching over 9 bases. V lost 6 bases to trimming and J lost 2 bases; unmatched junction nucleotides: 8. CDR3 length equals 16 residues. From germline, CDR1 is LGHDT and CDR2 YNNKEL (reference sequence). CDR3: CASSETGGSGNQPQHF. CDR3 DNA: TGTGCCAGCAGTGAAACAGGGGGCTCTGGCAATCAGCCCCAGCATTTT. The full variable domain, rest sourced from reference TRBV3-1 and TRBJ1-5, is DTAVSQTPKYLVTQMGNDKSIKCEQNLGHDTMYWYKQDSKKFLKIMFSYNNKELIINETVPNRFSPKSPDKAHLNLHINSLELGDSAVYFCASSETGGSGNQPQHFGDGTRLSIL.

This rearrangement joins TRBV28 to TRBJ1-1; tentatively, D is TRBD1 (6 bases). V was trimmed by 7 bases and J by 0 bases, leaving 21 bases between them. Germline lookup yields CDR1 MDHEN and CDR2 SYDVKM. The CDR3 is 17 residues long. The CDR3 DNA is TGTGCCAGCAAGAGGGGGGGGTCACTCGTCATGAACACTGAAGCTTTCTTT. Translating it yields CASKRGGSLVMNTEAFF.

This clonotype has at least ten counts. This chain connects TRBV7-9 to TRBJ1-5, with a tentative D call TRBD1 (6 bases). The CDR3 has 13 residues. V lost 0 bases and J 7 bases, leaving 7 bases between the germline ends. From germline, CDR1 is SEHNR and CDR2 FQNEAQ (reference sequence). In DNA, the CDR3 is TGTGCCAGCAGCTTAGCCGGGGGCCAGCCCCAGCATTTT. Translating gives CASSLAGGQPQHF.

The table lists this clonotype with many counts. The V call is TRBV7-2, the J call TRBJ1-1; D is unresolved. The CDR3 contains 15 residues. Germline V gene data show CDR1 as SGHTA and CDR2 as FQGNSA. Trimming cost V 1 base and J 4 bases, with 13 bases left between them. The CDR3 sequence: CASSLVLGTSTEAFF. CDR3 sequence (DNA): TGTGCCAGCAGCTTAGTCCTGGGTACCAGCACTGAAGCTTTCTTT.

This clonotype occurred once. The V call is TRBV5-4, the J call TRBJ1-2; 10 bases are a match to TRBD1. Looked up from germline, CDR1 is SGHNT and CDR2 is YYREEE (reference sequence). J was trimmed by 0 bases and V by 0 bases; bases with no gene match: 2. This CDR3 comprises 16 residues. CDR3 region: CASSLATGGTNYGYTF. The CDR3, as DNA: TGTGCCAGCAGCTTGGCGACAGGGGGCACTAACTATGGCTACACCTTC.

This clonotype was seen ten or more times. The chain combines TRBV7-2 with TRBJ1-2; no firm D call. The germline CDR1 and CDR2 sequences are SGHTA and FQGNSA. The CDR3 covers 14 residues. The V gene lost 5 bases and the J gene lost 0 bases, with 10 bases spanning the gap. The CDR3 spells CASSPDGPNYGYTF. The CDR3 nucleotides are TGTGCCAGCAGCCCGGACGGCCCTAACTATGGCTACACCTTC.

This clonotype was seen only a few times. CDR3 DNA sequence: TGCGCCAGCAGCTTGGCGGCGGGGGACTCTGGGGCCAACGTCCTGACTTTC. Encoded protein: CASSLAAGDSGANVLTF. The chain uses TRBV5-1 and TRBJ2-6; 7 bases are shared with TRBD2. The CDR3 has 17 residues. The germline CDR1 and CDR2 sequences are SGHRS and YFSETQ. Trimming took 0 bases from V and 0 from J; bases not matched to a gene: 3.

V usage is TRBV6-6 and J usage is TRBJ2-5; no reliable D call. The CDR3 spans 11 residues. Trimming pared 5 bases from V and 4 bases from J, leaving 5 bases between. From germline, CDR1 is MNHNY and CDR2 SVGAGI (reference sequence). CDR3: CASSQLETQYF. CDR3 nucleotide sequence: TGTGCCAGCAGTCAACTAGAGACCCAGTACTTC.

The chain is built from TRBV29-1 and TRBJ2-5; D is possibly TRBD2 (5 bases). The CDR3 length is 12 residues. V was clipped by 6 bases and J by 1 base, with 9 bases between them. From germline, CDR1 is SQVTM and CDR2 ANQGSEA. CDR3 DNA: TGCAGCGTCGGGGAAATCCAAGAGACCCAGTACTTC. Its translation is CSVGEIQETQYF.

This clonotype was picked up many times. The CDR3 protein is CASSLLGDNTGELFF. The CDR3 DNA reads as TGTGCCAGCAGCCTCCTCGGGGACAACACCGGGGAGCTGTTTTTT. The V gene is TRBV7-2, the J gene TRBJ2-2, with D perhaps TRBD1 or TRBD2 (5 bases each). The CDR3 length is 15 residues. Germline CDR1 SGHTA, CDR2 FQGNSA. V lost 5 bases and J 2 bases, leaving 12 bases between the germline ends.